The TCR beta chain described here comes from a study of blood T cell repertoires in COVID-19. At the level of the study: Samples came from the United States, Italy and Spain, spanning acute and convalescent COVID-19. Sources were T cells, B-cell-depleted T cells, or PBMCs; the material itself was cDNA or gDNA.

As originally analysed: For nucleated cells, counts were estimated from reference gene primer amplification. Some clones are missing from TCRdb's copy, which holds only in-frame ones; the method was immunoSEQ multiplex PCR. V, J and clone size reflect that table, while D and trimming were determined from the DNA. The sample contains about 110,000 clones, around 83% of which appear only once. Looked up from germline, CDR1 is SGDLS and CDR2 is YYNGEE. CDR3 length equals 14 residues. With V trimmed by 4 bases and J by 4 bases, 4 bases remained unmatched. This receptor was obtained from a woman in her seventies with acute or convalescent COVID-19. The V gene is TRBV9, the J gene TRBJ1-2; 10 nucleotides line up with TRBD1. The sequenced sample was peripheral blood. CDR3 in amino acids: CASSRDRGSYGYTF. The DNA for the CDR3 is TGTGCCAGCAGCCGGGACAGGGGAAGCTATGGCTACACCTTC.